This TCR beta chain was observed in a study of glioma-infiltrating T cells after dendritic cell vaccination (TCRdb year 2016). Background for the entire study: The cohort comprised around 15 glioblastoma patients from Phase I and II dendritic cell vaccination trials, 9 newly diagnosed and 6 with recurrent disease. In glioblastoma patients vaccinated with dendritic cells, deep sequencing of TCR beta CDR3 regions served to measure the amount of tumor-infiltrating lymphocytes and to compare repertoires between tumor and blood. Between about 2003 and 2012, patients were given autologous tumor lysate-pulsed dendritic cell vaccination. Each patient got three intradermal injections of the dendritic cell vaccine, spaced at biweekly intervals, in the arm below the axilla. The vaccine was prepared from monocyte-derived dendritic cells that were cultured for roughly 7 days with IL-4 and GM-CSF and then pulsed overnight with autologous tumor lysate. Survival after dendritic cell vaccination was correlated with TCR sequencing metrics such as TIL content and the overlap between tumor and blood repertoires.

The CDR3, cysteine through phenylalanine, is 13 amino acids long. Only CDR3 DNA remains: 39 bases, in frame from the first base. The time point label of this sample denotes: after dendritic cell vaccination, including at tumor progression/relapse. Selection of patients required sufficient residual fresh-frozen tumor tissue and over two years of available survival data. An isocitrate dehydrogenase mutation was not carried by any of the glioblastoma patients, although molecular status was otherwise variable. PBMC were collected before vaccination, two weeks after the third vaccination, and at tumor progression when it occurred. The Qiagen DNeasy Blood extraction Kit was used to extract genomic DNA. With regard to this clone: This receptor's antigen is unknown. Mismatch with germline at one junction end may stem from a read error. Other DNA sequences in the sample encode the same CDR3.

TCRB CDR3 regions were amplified from about 1.9 ug genomic DNA, or all available DNA if less, using the immunoSEQ assay. The multiplex PCR employed 60 forward primers targeting TCR V beta segments and 13 reverse primers targeting J beta segments. Synthetic control templates were spiked into each sample at limiting dilution to estimate reads per starting template. Sequencing produced 87 bp reads on the Illumina HiSeq System. The paper's processing steps were these. PCR and sequencing errors were removed by a nearest neighbor algorithm that merged closely related sequences. TCR overlap was measured as the percentage of unique tumor TCR beta sequences also present in the same patient's peripheral blood. TCRdb took this table from immuneACCESS and kept in-frame rearrangements with V and J called. Such tables lack part of the clones; where checked against another copy, unresolved V genes explain under half of the gap, and the rest is unexplained. V, J and clone size are taken as reported in that table, and D and trimming were inferred from the DNA itself. The sample records 50,000 to 75,000 clones, under 90% of which are singletons. The ten largest clonotypes hold roughly 9% of the sample.

What the research found in general, with its limitations: The response model built on TCR overlap across three groups was characterized as speculative, with prospective validation still needed. The cohort was small and heterogeneous, only a few patients had full blood and tumor sets, and even fewer had initial-recurrent tumor pairs. No direct relationship between TCR clonality and survival was found, suggesting that a diverse polyclonal response may matter. Longer time to progression and overall survival after dendritic cell vaccination were predicted by higher estimated pretreatment TIL content.

This TCR was sampled from a human donor with glioblastoma. The sequence joins TRBV6-7 to TRBJ1-6; a weak D assignment points to TRBD1 (5 bases agree). TRBV6-7 is filed as an ORF, its function uncertain. The material sequenced was blood, taken after dendritic cell vaccination. The sequenced DNA is TGTGCCAACCAGGAGCCCAGGGATTCCCCCCTCCACTTT. It is translated as CANQEPRDSPLHF.